Shown below are 28 T cell receptor beta chains from a single sample sequenced in a study of CD8 T cells in Susac syndrome. Random hexamers were used to reverse transcribe an amount of about 0.45 to 1 ug RNA. MiXCR was run by TCRdb on the immunoSEQ multiplex PCR reads, yielding one entry per CDR3 protein. This table holds some 58,000 distinct CDR3 sequences, roughly 94% found once. Sequenced: CD8+ T cells from PBMCs. The origin of the receptors is a human donor with Susac syndrome.

The chain has TRBV20-1 and TRBJ2-7; TRBD2 aligns across 8 bases. Unmatched junction bases numbered 5, after V lost 0 bases and J lost 4 bases. The CDR3 covers 14 residues. Per germline, CDR1 DFQATT and CDR2 SNEGSKA (reference sequence). The CDR3 loop is CSARDLASGYEQYF. In DNA, the CDR3 is TGCAGTGCTAGAGATCTGGCTAGCGGGTACGAGCAGTACTTC.

This rearrangement joins TRBV12-3 or TRBV12-4 to TRBJ1-5; D call uncertain. The V end lost 5 bases, the J end lost 2 bases, and 7 bases lay between the germline ends. The CDR3 is 13 amino acids. The CDR3 spells CASSSSRNQPQHF. CDR3 coding DNA: TGTGCCAGCAGTAGCAGCCGCAATCAGCCCCAGCATTTT.

This clonotype has just one count. The chain links TRBV2 to TRBJ1-5; unclear D gene. V was pared by 3 bases and J by 2 bases, with 5 bases between. The length of the CDR3 is 13 residues. Germline loops: CDR1 SNHLY, CDR2 FYNNEI. The CDR3 spells CASSERGNQPQHF. The CDR3 region has the DNA TGTGCCAGCAGTGAGCGCGGCAATCAGCCCCAGCATTTT.

V is TRBV3-1 and J is TRBJ2-7; TRBD2 aligns across 7 bases. V was clipped by 0 bases and J by 3 bases; unmatched bases: 8. CDR1 is LGHDT, CDR2 YNNKEL, per germline (reference sequence). This CDR3 region has 16 residues. The CDR3 protein is CASSQEGGGTIYEQYF. The CDR3 nucleotides read TGTGCCAGCAGCCAAGAGGGCGGGGGAACAATCTACGAGCAGTACTTC.

The chain employs TRBV20-1 and TRBJ1-5; the D gene is possibly TRBD1 (5 bases). The CDR3 length is 14 residues. Trimming cost V 4 bases and J 2 bases, with 12 bases left between them. Germline values: CDR1 DFQATT, CDR2 SNEGSKA (reference sequence). This chain's CDR3 is CSAITRDGNQPQHF. CDR3 bases: TGCAGTGCTATCACTCGGGACGGCAATCAGCCCCAGCATTTT.

The chain joins TRBV5-4 to TRBJ2-3, with 12 nucleotides matching TRBD2. The CDR3 runs to 17 residues. Germline V CDR1 and CDR2: SGHNT, YYREEE (reference sequence). The trim removed 1 base at V and 5 bases at J, leaving 8 bases unmatched. The CDR3 bases are TGTGCCAGCAGCTTGTGGCCTAGCGGGGGGGCTGAAGATACGCAGTATTTT. Its protein product is CASSLWPSGGAEDTQYF.

The V gene is TRBV11-2, the J gene TRBJ1-2; no clear D gene. The V gene lost 2 bases and the J gene lost 0 bases, with 16 bases spanning the gap. The CDR3 runs 17 residues. The germline CDR1 and CDR2 sequences are SGHAT and FQNNGV. The CDR3 sequence: CASSLRPWDKPNYGYTF. The CDR3 coding sequence is TGTGCCAGCAGCTTACGCCCATGGGATAAACCTAACTATGGCTACACCTTC.

This chain uses TRBV4-3 with TRBJ2-1; D not certain. CDR1 is LGHNA and CDR2 is YSLEER in the germline V gene. This CDR3 spans 16 amino acids. Trimming took 0 bases from V and 4 from J, leaving 13 bases between them. The CDR3 loop reads CASSQDYPRDYNEQFF. The CDR3 DNA is TGCGCCAGCAGCCAAGATTATCCCCGCGATTACAATGAGCAGTTCTTC.

The chain joins TRBV12-3 or TRBV12-4 to TRBJ1-1; D is unclear. The CDR3 loop spans 11 amino acids. With 7 bases removed from V and 0 bases from J, the gap between germline ends came to 3 bases. The CDR3 loop is CASTLNTEAFF. Written as DNA, the CDR3 is TGTGCCAGCACCCTGAACACTGAAGCTTTCTTT.

This clonotype occurred once. This chain links TRBV30 with TRBJ1-1; 10 nucleotides match TRBD1. Germline CDR1 reads GTSNPN; CDR2 reads SVGIG (reference sequence). The V and J ends lost 5 bases and 5 bases, in that order; junction bases with no gene match: 8. The CDR3 consists of 14 residues. This chain's CDR3 is CAWERQGAGTEAFF. Written as DNA, the CDR3 is TGTGCCTGGGAAAGACAGGGGGCAGGTACTGAAGCTTTCTTT.

J is TRBJ2-5 and V is TRBV5-1; the D gene is possibly TRBD2 (5 bases). The CDR3 is 13 residues long. The germline V gene encodes CDR1 SGHRS and CDR2 YFSETQ. The ends were cut back, 4 bases at V and 5 bases at J, with 12 bases in the middle. In nucleotides, the CDR3 is TGCGCCAGCAGCGCGGGCATGGGGGAGACCCAGTACTTC. Translation: CASSAGMGETQYF.

The chain is built from TRBV13 and TRBJ1-6; 9 nucleotides align to TRBD1. After removal of 0 bases from V and 8 bases from J, the junction contained 5 bases not matched to a gene. Germline V gives CDR1 PRHDT, CDR2 FYEKMQ (reference sequence). The CDR3 runs 16 residues. The CDR3 protein is CASSLGLGTGYSPLHF. The DNA for the CDR3 is TGTGCCAGCAGCTTAGGATTGGGGACAGGGTATTCACCCCTCCACTTT. The full variable domain, in which reference TRBV13 and TRBJ1-6 provide the parts outside the CDR3, is AAGVIQSPRHLIKEKRETATLKCYPIPRHDTVYWYQQGPGQDPQFLISFYEKMQSDKGSIPDRFSAQQFSDYHSELNMSSLELGDSALYFCASSLGLGTGYSPLHFGNGTRLTVT.

The chain links TRBV30 to TRBJ2-3; 9 nucleotides line up with TRBD2. From germline, CDR1 is GTSNPN and CDR2 SVGIG (reference sequence). This CDR3 region has 14 residues. V shed 8 bases and J 3 bases; nucleotides not matched to a gene: 9. In nucleotides, the CDR3 is TGTGCCCGCTATCAGCGGGGGGTGACAGATACGCAGTATTTT. Translated: CARYQRGVTDTQYF.

This chain connects TRBV9 to TRBJ2-2; 10 bases align to TRBD1. Germline V gives CDR1 SGDLS, CDR2 YYNGEE. The CDR3 length is 15 residues. Losses at the gene ends were 3 bases for V and 8 bases for J; bases not matched to a gene: 7. The CDR3 region has the DNA TGTGCCAGCAGCGGCCGACAGGGGGCGTCAGGGGAGCTGTTTTTT. Its translation: CASSGRQGASGELFF.

V and J are TRBV28 and TRBJ2-3; perhaps TRBD2 as D (6 bases). Germline CDR1 and CDR2: MDHEN and SYDVKM. V shed 4 bases and J shed 0 bases, with 11 bases lying between them. The CDR3 loop spans 15 amino acids. CDR3 nucleotides: TGTGCCAGCAGTTCGCCGGGACTTAGCACAGATACGCAGTATTTT. This gives the protein CASSSPGLSTDTQYF. Looking up the rest from reference TRBV28 and TRBJ2-3 gives the full variable domain: DVKVTQSSRYLVKRTGEKVFLECVQDMDHENMFWYRQDPGLGLRLIYFSYDVKMKEKGDIPEGYSVSREKKERFSLILESASTNQTSMYLCASSSPGLSTDTQYFGPGTRLTVL.

By sample fraction, this clonotype is medium-sized. The rearrangement links TRBV7-8 to TRBJ2-3; TRBD1 is a possible D gene (5 bases). In germline, CDR1 is SGHVS, CDR2 FQNEAQ. The CDR3 has 12 amino acids. Trimming removed 3 bases at V and 9 bases at J, with 10 bases between. CDR3 region: CASSFPAGTQYF. CDR3 DNA: TGTGCCAGCAGCTTTCCGGCAGGGACGCAGTATTTT.

The rearrangement links TRBV7-9 to TRBJ2-7, with D maybe TRBD1 (6 bases). Trimming removed 5 bases from V and 4 bases from J, with 21 bases in between. Germline V gene data show CDR1 as SEHNR and CDR2 as FQNEAQ (reference sequence). This CDR3 region has 16 residues. This CDR3 is CASSRPGQPSGYEQYF. The CDR3 region has the DNA TGTGCCAGCAGCCGCCCTGGACAGCCCTCGGGTTACGAGCAGTACTTC.

The gene calls are TRBV7-9 and TRBJ2-2; D is possibly TRBD2 (5 bases). V gave up 7 bases and J gave up 9 bases, with 12 bases separating them. This CDR3 region has 12 residues. Germline values: CDR1 SEHNR, CDR2 FQNEAQ (reference sequence). The CDR3 is CASTALAWELFF. As DNA, the CDR3 is TGTGCCAGCACCGCCCTAGCTTGGGAGCTGTTTTTT.

The chain links TRBV7-9 to TRBJ2-1; tentatively, D is TRBD1 (6 bases). Germline CDR1 is SEHNR and CDR2 is FQNEAQ (reference sequence). CDR3 length equals 12 residues. V lost 3 bases to trimming and J lost 10 bases, with 10 bases between them. CDR3 protein: CASSLTGNEQFF. CDR3 DNA sequence: TGTGCCAGCAGCTTGACAGGAAACGAGCAGTTCTTC.

The J gene is TRBJ2-3, the V gene TRBV2, with D unclear. This CDR3 contains 14 residues. Trimming took 8 bases from V and 0 from J, leaving 12 bases between them. Germline V lookup: CDR1 SNHLY, CDR2 FYNNEI. The CDR3 DNA follows: TGTGCCAGCGAGGCTGAGTCTAGCACAGATACGCAGTATTTT. Translated: CASEAESSTDTQYF. Based on the CDR3 plus reference TRBV2 and TRBJ2-3, the full variable domain is EPEVTQTPSHQVTQMGQEVILRCVPISNHLYFYWYRQILGQKVEFLVSFYNNEISEKSEIFDDQFSVERPDGSNFTLKIRSTKLEDSAMYFCASEAESSTDTQYFGPGTRLTVL.

The sample holds a few counts of this clonotype. The chain joins TRBV29-1 to TRBJ2-1, with TRBD2 identical over 11 bases. Germline values: CDR1 SQVTM, CDR2 ANQGSEA. The CDR3 loop spans 15 amino acids. The V and J ends lost 1 base and 2 bases, in that order; junction bases with no gene match: 1. The CDR3 region is CSVEASGGTYNEQFF. CDR3 bases: TGCAGCGTTGAAGCTAGCGGGGGGACCTACAATGAGCAGTTCTTC.

The chain has TRBV2 and TRBJ2-7; D is perhaps TRBD1 (6 bases). Germline assignment: CDR1 SNHLY and CDR2 FYNNEI. The CDR3 contains 14 residues. Trimming left V 4 bases short and J 3 bases short, with 13 bases between. CDR3 nucleotide sequence: TGTGCCAGCAGTGCGAGGGACAACAACTACGAGCAGTACTTC. This sequence encodes CASSARDNNYEQYF.

This chain links TRBV20-1 with TRBJ2-3; 9 nucleotides align to TRBD2. V lost 3 bases to trimming and J lost 2 bases; unmatched junction nucleotides: 18. The CDR3 contains 19 residues. Looked up from germline, CDR1 is DFQATT and CDR2 is SNEGSKA (reference sequence). CDR3 protein: CSASTTKAGGKTSTDTQYF. The CDR3 DNA follows: TGCAGTGCTAGCACCACCAAAGCGGGGGGCAAAACTTCCACAGATACGCAGTATTTT.

This clonotype was detected once. The CDR3 spells CASSYSNGDIPSGGLYNEQFF. DNA of the CDR3: TGTGCCAGCAGTTACTCGAACGGGGACATACCTTCTGGGGGGCTATACAATGAGCAGTTCTTC. The chain is built from TRBV6-5 and TRBJ2-1; D is perhaps TRBD1 or TRBD2 (6 bases each). The CDR3 is 21 amino acids. CDR1 is MNHEY and CDR2 is SVGAGI in the germline V gene. V was trimmed by 0 bases and J by 4 bases, leaving 28 bases between them.

The chain combines TRBV13 with TRBJ1-5, with D perhaps matching TRBD1 (5 bases). This CDR3 is built from 15 residues. Germline CDR1 is PRHDT and CDR2 is FYEKMQ (reference sequence). Trimming removed 2 bases at V and 2 bases at J, with 10 bases between. The CDR3 loop reads CASSLRGEGNQPQHF. The CDR3 DNA sequence: TGTGCCAGCAGCTTACGGGGGGAAGGCAATCAGCCCCAGCATTTT.

The chain links TRBV19 to TRBJ1-1; no definite D call. This CDR3 is 13 amino acids long. Trimming stripped 3 bases from V and 3 bases from J, with 8 bases between. The V gene's germline CDR1 is LNHDA and CDR2 SQIVND (reference sequence). The CDR3 here is CASSIWADTEAFF. The CDR3 DNA sequence: TGTGCCAGTAGTATTTGGGCGGACACTGAAGCTTTCTTT.

The J gene is TRBJ1-2, the V gene TRBV5-4, with D uncertain. The CDR3 has 13 residues. CDR1 is SGHNT, CDR2 YYREEE, per germline (reference sequence). V shed 6 bases and J shed 8 bases, with 17 bases lying between them. The CDR3 bases are TGTGCCAGCACCCCGTCGGTCGCTTTGGGCTACACCTTC. It is translated as CASTPSVALGYTF.

V gene TRBV20-1 combines with J gene TRBJ2-3; D possibly corresponds to TRBD2 (5 bases). Trimming cost V 6 bases and J 2 bases, with 12 bases left between them. The CDR3 has 13 amino acids. Germline V gene data show CDR1 as DFQATT and CDR2 as SNEGSKA (reference sequence). The CDR3 DNA reads TGCAGTGCAAATACTAGATCCACAGATACGCAGTATTTT. Amino acid sequence: CSANTRSTDTQYF.